The sequence of this T cell receptor (beta chain) was determined in a study of T cells expressing NK-cell markers. The CDR3 totals 15 residues. CDR1 is SGHTA, CDR2 FQGNSA, per germline. Worth noting for this clonotype: What it recognizes is unknown.

No DNA is given; TCRdb re-called the 5' RACE reads and lists each CDR3 protein once. Its listing shows a few hundred thousand distinct CDR3 sequences. Findings of the study overall: It remained uncertain whether the expanded NKG2C+ T cell clones were specific for HCMV antigens.

This clonotype was sampled from a man between 18 and 69 years old in good health. V usage is TRBV7-2 and J usage is TRBJ1-6; TCRdb outputs TRBD1, but without DNA this stays unchecked. Sequencing used blood T cells: a sorted CD56 or NKG2C T cell subset, CD4+ or CD8+ T cells, or bulk PBMC T cells (not recorded which). The CDR3 protein is CASSLEDRALSPLHF. Filled out from reference TRBV7-2 and TRBJ1-6, the complete variable domain reads GAGVSQSPSNKVTEKGKDVELRCDPISGHTALYWYRQSLGQGLEFLIYFQGNSAPDKSGLPSDRFSAERTGGSVSTLTIQRTQQEDSAVYLCASSLEDRALSPLHFGNGTRLTVT.